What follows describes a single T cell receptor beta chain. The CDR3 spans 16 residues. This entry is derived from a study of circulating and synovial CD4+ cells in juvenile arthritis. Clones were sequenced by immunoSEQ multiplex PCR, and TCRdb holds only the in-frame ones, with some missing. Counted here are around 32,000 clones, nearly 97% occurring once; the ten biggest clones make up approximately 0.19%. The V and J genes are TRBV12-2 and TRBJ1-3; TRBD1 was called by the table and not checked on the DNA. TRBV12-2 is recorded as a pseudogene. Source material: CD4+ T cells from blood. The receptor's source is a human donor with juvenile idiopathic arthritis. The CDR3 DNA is TGTGCAACTAAGAGGACAGGGGGAAACTCTGGAAACACCATATATTTT. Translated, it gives CATKRTGGNSGNTIYF.